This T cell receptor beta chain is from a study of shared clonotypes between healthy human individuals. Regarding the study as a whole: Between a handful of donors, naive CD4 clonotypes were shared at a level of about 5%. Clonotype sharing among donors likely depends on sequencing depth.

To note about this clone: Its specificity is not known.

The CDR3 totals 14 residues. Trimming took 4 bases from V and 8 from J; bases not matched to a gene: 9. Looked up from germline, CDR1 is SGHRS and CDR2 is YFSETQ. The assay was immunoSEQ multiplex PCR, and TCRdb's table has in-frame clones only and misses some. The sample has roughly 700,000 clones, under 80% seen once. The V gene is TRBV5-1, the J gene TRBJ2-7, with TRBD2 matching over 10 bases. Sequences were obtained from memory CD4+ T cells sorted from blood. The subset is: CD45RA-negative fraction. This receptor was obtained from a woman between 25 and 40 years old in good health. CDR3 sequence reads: CASSHDLAGAQQYF. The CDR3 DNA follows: TGCGCCAGCAGCCACGATCTAGCGGGAGCTCAGCAGTACTTC. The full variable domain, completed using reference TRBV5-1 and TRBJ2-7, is KAGVTQTPRYLIKTRGQQVTLSCSPISGHRSVSWYQQTPGQGLQFLFEYFSETQRNKGNFPGRFSGRQFSNSRSEMNVSTLELGDSALYLCASSHDLAGAQQYFGPGTRLTVT.